These T cell receptor beta chains were read from a single sample in a study of blood T cell repertoires in COVID-19. TCRdb's copy holds only in-frame clones and misses some; the assay was immunoSEQ multiplex PCR. The table lists under 200,000 clones, approximately 88% of them singletons. Sequencing used PBMCs or T cells enriched from blood (not recorded which). The receptors come from a woman aged 55-70 years who had recovered from COVID-19. Both conserved end residues are part of each CDR3. Each record gives: clone size, D gene, V gene, J gene, CDR3 protein, CDR3 DNA. D genes are given only for firm matches. The listing skips clone size in some rows; elsewhere it reads once, few, many or a size class.

abundance: NA; d_gene: TRBD1; v_gene: TRBV6-5; j_gene: TRBJ2-7; CDR3aa: CASRQRQGIGYEQYF; CDR3nt: TGTGCCAGCCGTCAGAGACAGGGTATCGGCTACGAGCAGTACTTC
abundance: NA; d_gene: NA; v_gene: TRBV18; j_gene: TRBJ1-1; CDR3aa: CASSPRTRGDEAFF; CDR3nt: TGTGCCAGCTCACCACGGACCAGGGGCGATGAAGCTTTCTTT
abundance: NA; d_gene: TRBD2; v_gene: TRBV11-2; j_gene: TRBJ2-5; CDR3aa: CASSFGGSLQETQYF; CDR3nt: TGTGCCAGCAGCTTCGGGGGGTCCCTTCAAGAGACCCAGTACTTC
abundance: NA; d_gene: NA; v_gene: TRBV5-1; j_gene: TRBJ2-5; CDR3aa: CASSLWGEWSPRQETQYF; CDR3nt: TGCGCCAGCAGCTTGTGGGGGGAGTGGTCCCCAAGGCAAGAGACCCAGTACTTC
abundance: few; d_gene: NA; v_gene: TRBV3-1/TRBV3-2; j_gene: TRBJ1-2; CDR3aa: CASSPTRGYGYTF; CDR3nt: TGTGCCAGCAGCCCTACACGCGGCTATGGCTACACCTTC
abundance: few; d_gene: NA; v_gene: TRBV9; j_gene: TRBJ1-6; CDR3aa: CASSGPRGATNSPLHF; CDR3nt: TGTGCCAGCAGCGGGCCCCGGGGGGCGACTAATTCACCCCTCCACTTT
abundance: NA; d_gene: TRBD1; v_gene: TRBV5-1; j_gene: TRBJ2-7; CDR3aa: CASRLGQETYEQYF; CDR3nt: TGCGCCAGCAGGCTCGGACAGGAGACCTACGAGCAGTACTTC
abundance: NA; d_gene: TRBD1; v_gene: TRBV4-1; j_gene: TRBJ2-5; CDR3aa: CASSPEGTGEIQETQYF; CDR3nt: TGCGCCAGCAGCCCCGAAGGGACAGGGGAAATTCAAGAGACCCAGTACTTC
abundance: NA; d_gene: TRBD1; v_gene: TRBV10-1; j_gene: TRBJ2-3; CDR3aa: CASSSGQGRTDTQYF; CDR3nt: TGCGCCAGCAGTAGCGGACAGGGACGCACAGATACGCAGTATTTT
abundance: NA; d_gene: NA; v_gene: TRBV9; j_gene: TRBJ2-3; CDR3aa: CASSVLGAGRTDTQYF; CDR3nt: TGTGCCAGCAGCGTACTTGGGGCGGGACGCACAGATACGCAGTATTTT
abundance: NA; d_gene: TRBD1; v_gene: TRBV7-8; j_gene: TRBJ1-2; CDR3aa: CASSNYRGGDYGYTF; CDR3nt: TGTGCCAGCAGCAATTACAGGGGGGGAGACTATGGCTACACCTTC
abundance: NA; d_gene: NA; v_gene: TRBV18; j_gene: TRBJ1-3; CDR3aa: CASSPSPGVSGNTIYF; CDR3nt: TGTGCCAGCTCACCATCTCCGGGTGTAAGTGGAAACACCATATATTTT
abundance: NA; d_gene: NA; v_gene: TRBV5-1; j_gene: TRBJ1-5; CDR3aa: CASSLTGSNQPQHF; CDR3nt: TGCGCCAGCAGCTTGACAGGGAGCAATCAGCCCCAGCATTTT
abundance: NA; d_gene: TRBD1; v_gene: TRBV19; j_gene: TRBJ1-1; CDR3aa: CASSATGGSPWNTEAFF; CDR3nt: TGTGCCAGCTCTGCCACAGGGGGCTCTCCGTGGAACACTGAAGCTTTCTTT
abundance: NA; d_gene: NA; v_gene: TRBV27; j_gene: TRBJ1-2; CDR3aa: CASSPTRTGYGYTF; CDR3nt: TGTGCCAGCAGTCCAACGCGCACAGGCTATGGCTACACCTTC
abundance: NA; d_gene: TRBD2; v_gene: TRBV2; j_gene: TRBJ2-1; CDR3aa: CASRGTSGTYNEQFF; CDR3nt: TGTGCCAGCAGGGGGACTAGCGGAACCTACAATGAGCAGTTCTTC
abundance: NA; d_gene: TRBD1; v_gene: TRBV6-2/TRBV6-3; j_gene: TRBJ1-1; CDR3aa: CASSYNRGRLVTEAFF; CDR3nt: TGTGCCAGCAGTTACAATAGGGGGCGCCTGGTGACTGAAGCTTTCTTT
abundance: NA; d_gene: NA; v_gene: TRBV4-1; j_gene: TRBJ2-7; CDR3aa: CASSQEWGGGYEQYF; CDR3nt: TGCGCCAGCAGCCAAGAATGGGGGGGCGGCTACGAGCAGTACTTC
abundance: NA; d_gene: NA; v_gene: TRBV30; j_gene: TRBJ2-1; CDR3aa: CAWNMGLGVGDEQFF; CDR3nt: TGTGCCTGGAATATGGGACTCGGGGTTGGGGATGAGCAGTTCTTC
abundance: NA; d_gene: TRBD2; v_gene: TRBV30; j_gene: TRBJ2-1; CDR3aa: CAWSVPGGGLAREQFF; CDR3nt: TGTGCCTGGAGTGTCCCGGGCGGGGGGCTAGCGAGAGAGCAGTTCTTC
abundance: NA; d_gene: NA; v_gene: TRBV27; j_gene: TRBJ1-5; CDR3aa: CASSLRQGGNQPQHF; CDR3nt: TGTGCCAGCAGTTTAAGGCAGGGCGGCAATCAGCCCCAGCATTTT
abundance: NA; d_gene: TRBD1; v_gene: TRBV19; j_gene: TRBJ2-7; CDR3aa: CASSIEERTGGYFYEQYF; CDR3nt: TGTGCCAGTAGTATAGAAGAACGGACAGGGGGCTATTTCTACGAGCAGTACTTC